The count of the clone carrying this T cell receptor (beta chain) is one. This record belongs to a study of T cell responses to AZD1222 COVID-19 vaccine. V shed 3 bases, J shed 5 bases, and the junction held 2 bases outside the gene matches. The CDR3 is 12 amino acids. Germline loops: CDR1 SQVTM, CDR2 ANQGSEA. The data were produced by immunoSEQ multiplex PCR, yet TCRdb's version contains in-frame clones alone and is incomplete. This table has over 100,000 clones, over 75% appearing once. The source was peripheral blood, collected on day 0 of AZD1222 vaccination. The J gene is TRBJ2-5, the V gene TRBV29-1; 8 bases match TRBD2. This receptor was identified in an adult in good health. CDR3 loop: CSVEVAGETQYF. Here the CDR3 DNA reads TGCAGCGTTGAGGTAGCGGGGGAGACCCAGTACTTC. Full variable domain (outside the CDR3, taken from reference TRBV29-1 and TRBJ2-5): SAVISQKPSRDICQRGTSLTIQCQVDSQVTMMFWYRQQPGQSLTLIATANQGSEATYESGFVIDKFPISRPNLTFSTLTVSNMSPEDSSIYLCSVEVAGETQYFGPGTRLLVL.